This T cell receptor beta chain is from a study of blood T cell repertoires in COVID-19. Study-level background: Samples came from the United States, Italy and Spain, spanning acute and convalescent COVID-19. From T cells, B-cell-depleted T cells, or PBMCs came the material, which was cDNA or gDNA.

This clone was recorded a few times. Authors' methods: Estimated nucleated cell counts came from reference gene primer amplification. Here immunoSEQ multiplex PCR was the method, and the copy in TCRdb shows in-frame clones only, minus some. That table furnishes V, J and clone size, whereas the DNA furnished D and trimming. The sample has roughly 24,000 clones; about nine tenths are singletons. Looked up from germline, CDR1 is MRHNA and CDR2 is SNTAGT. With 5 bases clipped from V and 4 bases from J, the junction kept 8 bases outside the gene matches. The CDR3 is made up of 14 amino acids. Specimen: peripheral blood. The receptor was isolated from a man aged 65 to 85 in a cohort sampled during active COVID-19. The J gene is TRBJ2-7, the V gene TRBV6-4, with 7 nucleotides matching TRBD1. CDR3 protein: CASSNRDSRYEQYF. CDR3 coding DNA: TGTGCCAGCAGTAACCGGGACAGTAGGTACGAGCAGTACTTC.